The T cell receptor (beta chain) under discussion was sequenced for a study of T cell repertoires in cytomegalovirus infection. For the study at large: CMV infection and matching HLA type were both indicated by public TCR beta signatures. Study results and caveats: HLA-C-restricted, CMV-specific TCR beta clonotypes were dominant ex vivo. Of the TCR beta families, the public ones yielded a cumulative frequency that identified carriers of CMV plus the relevant HLA.

Germline V gene lookup returns CDR1 SGDLS and CDR2 YYNGEE. V lost 2 bases to trimming and J lost 6 bases, with 24 bases between them. The CDR3 contains 18 residues. TCRdb re-called the reads through MiXCR, storing one row per CDR3 protein. The sample has just under 500,000 distinct CDR3 sequences; roughly a third are singletons. As concerns this clonotype: Its cognate antigen is unknown.

Sequenced material: cultured PBMCs, taken from culture after CMV antigen stimulation. The clonotype was recovered from a human donor in good health (CMV status not recorded). Some clones in this sample may be carry-over from other donors' samples. This rearrangement joins TRBV9 to TRBJ2-4, with D maybe TRBD2 (7 bases). This chain's CDR3 is CASSVRPGGVGGGNIQYF. CDR3 in DNA: TGTGCCAGCAGCGTTAGGCCGGGGGGAGTCGGAGGGGGAAACATTCAGTACTTC.